This entry lists 14 T cell receptor beta chains sequenced from one sample in a study of T cells and copy number aberrations in small-cell lung cancer. Only in-frame clones appear in the TCRdb table, and some are missing; sequencing was by immunoSEQ multiplex PCR. This sample has 2,400 or so clones, with around 86% found just once. Input material: normal tissue next to the tumor. The receptor source for this set is a man in his forties or fifties with small cell lung cancer.

The rearrangement uses TRBV10-3 and TRBJ1-1; 9 positions agree with TRBD1. CDR3 length: 14 residues. From germline, CDR1 is ENHRY and CDR2 SYGVKD. The J segment lost 1 base and the V segment lost 6 bases, leaving 3 bases of the junction unmatched. The chain's CDR3 is CAIRKGQGNTEAFF. The CDR3 bases are TGTGCCATCAGAAAGGGACAGGGGAACACTGAAGCTTTCTTT.

Note on this clone: This sequence may be a read error, since a much larger clone differs from it by one base. The CDR3 nucleotides are TGTGTCAGCACTCCCCGGGGGCGGGGACAGGTAACTAGCACAGATACGCAGTATTTT. It encodes CVSTPRGRGQVTSTDTQYF. This sequence joins TRBV5-4 and TRBJ2-3; TRBD1 aligns across 8 bases. The germline V gene encodes CDR1 SGHNT and CDR2 YYREEE (reference sequence). This CDR3 contains 19 residues.

The rearrangement joins TRBV4-3 to TRBJ2-1; 9 bases are shared with TRBD1. The CDR3 sequence is 16 residues long. V gave up 2 bases and J gave up 8 bases; unmatched junction bases: 10. Germline assignment: CDR1 LGHNA and CDR2 YSLEER. The CDR3 protein is CASSQSPGQGSDEQFF. The CDR3 nucleotides are TGCGCCAGCAGCCAATCCCCGGGACAGGGTTCCGATGAGCAGTTCTTC.

V and J are TRBV5-6 and TRBJ1-5, with D unresolved. Trimming removed 2 bases from V and 0 bases from J, with 12 bases in between. CDR3 length equals 16 residues. The germline CDR1 and CDR2 sequences are SGHDT and YYEEEE. CDR3 protein: CASSLRNDNSNQPQHF. The CDR3, as DNA: TGTGCCAGCAGCTTACGTAACGACAATAGCAATCAGCCCCAGCATTTT.

This rearrangement joins TRBV6-6 to TRBJ2-1; tentatively, D is TRBD2 (7 bases). V was shortened by 7 bases and J by 8 bases, with 21 bases between the two germline ends. The CDR3 has 15 residues. In germline, CDR1 is MNHNY, CDR2 SVGAGI (reference sequence). In DNA, the CDR3 is TGTGCCAGCACAAAAGGGGGGGCAGGGGTGGATGAGCAGTTCTTC. It yields the protein CASTKGGAGVDEQFF.

This chain links TRBV7-9 with TRBJ2-6, with 7 bases matching TRBD1. The CDR3 has 16 residues. V was clipped by 2 bases and J by 2 bases; unmatched bases: 3. Germline CDR1 SEHNR, CDR2 FQNEAQ (reference sequence). CDR3 amino acids: CASSLTGAAGANVLTF. CDR3 nucleotides: TGTGCCAGCAGCTTAACAGGGGCAGCTGGGGCCAACGTCCTGACTTTC. Complete variable domain (other parts from reference TRBV7-9 and TRBJ2-6): DTGVSQNPRHKITKRGQNVTFRCDPISEHNRLYWYRQTLGQGPEFLTYFQNEAQLEKSRLLSDRFSAERPKGSFSTLEIQRTEQGDSAMYLCASSLTGAAGANVLTFGAGSRLTVL.

The J gene is TRBJ2-6, the V gene TRBV11-3, with D unresolved. Trimming took off 5 bases at V and 9 bases at J, with 26 bases between the two ends. Germline V gene lookup returns CDR1 SGHNT and CDR2 YENEEA. The CDR3 extends over 18 amino acids. This CDR3 reads CASSPATDLDKSGNVLTF. CDR3 coding DNA: TGTGCCAGCAGCCCAGCGACCGATCTCGACAAGTCGGGCAACGTCCTGACTTTC.

The chain recombines TRBV7-2 with TRBJ1-5; D remains ambiguous. Trimming shortened V by 3 bases and J by 4 bases, and 13 bases separated the two germline ends. The CDR3 runs 15 residues. Per germline, CDR1 SGHTA and CDR2 FQGNSA. For the CDR3, the DNA is TGTGCCAGCAGCTTCCAGAAGAGCCCTAATCAGCCCCAGCATTTT. Its protein is CASSFQKSPNQPQHF.

The genes are TRBV7-2 and TRBJ1-2; no reliable D call. CDR3 length: 16 residues. Per the germline V gene, CDR1 is SGHTA and CDR2 is FQGNSA. With 1 base removed from V and 0 bases from J, the gap between germline ends came to 12 bases. The CDR3 loop reads CASSLDRQATNYGYTF. The CDR3 coding sequence is TGTGCCAGCAGCTTAGATCGTCAGGCGACTAACTATGGCTACACCTTC.

This rearrangement joins TRBV12-5 to TRBJ2-5; D remains unclear. Trimming shortened V by 2 bases and J by 5 bases, and 6 bases separated the two germline ends. The CDR3 is made up of 12 amino acids. Germline V gives CDR1 LGHNT, CDR2 FRNRAP. The CDR3 DNA reads TGTGCTAGTGGTTTGAGGAGTGAGACCCAGTACTTC. Translating gives CASGLRSETQYF.

The V call is TRBV10-3, the J call TRBJ2-5; 12 bases are a match to TRBD1. Germline assignment: CDR1 ENHRY and CDR2 SYGVKD. The CDR3 runs to 15 residues. The V segment lost 3 bases and the J segment 7 bases; nucleotides outside the gene matches: 6. The chain's CDR3 is CAISEGTGGIATQYF. In DNA, the CDR3 is TGTGCCATCAGTGAAGGGACAGGGGGCATCGCGACCCAGTACTTC.

CDR3 amino acids: CATSREAGGMKDGYTF. In DNA form, the CDR3 reads TGTGCCACCAGCAGAGAGGCAGGGGGGATGAAGGATGGCTACACCTTC. The chain combines TRBV15 with TRBJ1-2; 7 positions agree with TRBD1. This CDR3 has 16 residues. V lost 0 bases, J lost 6 bases, and 10 bases stayed unmatched. Germline V gene sequence: CDR1 LNHNV, CDR2 YYDKDF (reference sequence).

This sequence joins TRBV18 and TRBJ1-3, with 7 bases matching TRBD1. The CDR3 has 14 amino acids. V shed 7 bases and J 5 bases; nucleotides not matched to a gene: 8. The germline V gene has CDR1 KGHSH and CDR2 LQKENI. The CDR3 protein is CASYSAQGRNTIYF. The CDR3 nucleotides read TGTGCCAGCTACTCCGCACAGGGGAGAAACACCATATATTTT.

The chain carries TRBV7-9 and TRBJ1-5, with 8 bases identical to TRBD1. Germline V gene data show CDR1 as SEHNR and CDR2 as FQNEAQ (reference sequence). CDR3 length: 14 amino acids. Trimming took 4 bases from V and 5 from J; bases not matched to a gene: 4. The DNA for the CDR3 is TGTGCCAGCAGCTCCAGGGGGCGCGATCAGCCCCAGCATTTT. It is translated as CASSSRGRDQPQHF.